This TCR beta chain derives from a study of cytomegalovirus exposure and HLA in healthy donors. Findings of the study overall: Reportedly, fewer N-insertions than the approximately 700-donor mean appeared in an Asian-associated ancestry cluster in a later analysis.

60 Vbeta and 13 Jbeta primers were used in PCR. Measured with immunoSEQ multiplex PCR; TCRdb has only the in-frame clones, and not every one. This sample has over 150,000 clones, with 75% to 85% found just once. J was trimmed by 1 base and V by 6 bases; bases with no gene match: 2. From germline, CDR1 is SGHTA and CDR2 FQGTGA. This CDR3 has 15 amino acids. About this clone itself: The antigen remains unidentified. Additional DNA sequences in this sample encode the identical CDR3.

The receptor's source is a male donor in good health and CMV-seropositive. Source material: PBMCs. V and J are TRBV7-3 and TRBJ2-3; TRBD2 matches 12 bases. CDR3 bases: TGTGCCAGCAGTTCTAGCGGGGGGGGCACAGATACGCAGTATTTT. Its protein product is CASSSSGGGTDTQYF.